Presented here are 15 T cell receptor beta chains from one specimen sequenced in a study of blood T cells in healthy people across ages. With a J-beta primer mix and a sample-barcoded 5' primer, a second PCR ran about 6 to 11 cycles. TCRdb recomputed calls from the 5' RACE reads with MiXCR, one row per CDR3 protein. The data contain some 1.5 million distinct CDR3 sequences, 35% to 45% of them singletons. The sample was blood. Source of these receptors: a woman younger than 35 in good health.

This chain uses TRBV4-1 with TRBJ2-3; 8 positions match TRBD1. The CDR3 runs to 16 residues. Per the germline V gene, CDR1 is MGHRA and CDR2 is YSYEKL. The V and J ends lost 0 bases and 6 bases, in that order; junction bases with no gene match: 8. The CDR3 DNA reads as TGCGCCAGCAGCCAAGATAGCGGCAGGGGGCAGGATACGCAGTATTTT. As protein: CASSQDSGRGQDTQYF.

This chain uses TRBV6-1 with TRBJ1-4, with D uncertain. V dropped 3 bases and J dropped 2 bases, with 10 bases sitting between them. The CDR3 sequence is 15 residues long. Per the germline V gene, CDR1 is MNHNS and CDR2 is SASEGT. The CDR3 sequence is CASSDGPETNEKLFF. CDR3 sequence (DNA): TGTGCCAGCAGTGACGGACCAGAGACTAATGAAAAACTGTTTTTT.

This clonotype turned up a few times. This chain links TRBV20-1 with TRBJ1-2; D not certain. The germline V gene has CDR1 DFQATT and CDR2 SNEGSKA (reference sequence). This CDR3 contains 13 residues. V was pared by 6 bases and J by 0 bases, with 11 bases between. CDR3 residues: CSAVKVSNYGYTF. Here the CDR3 DNA reads TGCAGTGCAGTCAAGGTTTCTAACTATGGCTACACCTTC.

With respect to this clonotype: The junction does not match germline at one end; this may be a read error. The chain employs TRBV12-3 or TRBV12-4 and TRBJ2-5; 8 bases align to TRBD2. CDR3 length equals 16 residues. CDR3 coding DNA: TGTGCCAGCAGTTTAATCCCAGCGGGGGAGCAAGAGGCCCAGTACTTC. Its translation: CASSLIPAGEQEAQYF.

This chain connects TRBV4-3 to TRBJ2-1; D gene ambiguous. There are 14 residues in the CDR3. Germline assignment: CDR1 LGHNA and CDR2 YSLEER. The V end lost 1 base, the J end lost 2 bases, and 6 bases lay between the germline ends. DNA for the CDR3: TGCGCCAGCAGCCAAGGTTGGGCCTACAATGAGCAGTTCTTC. Residues: CASSQGWAYNEQFF.

The chain carries TRBV20-1 and TRBJ2-7; 8 nucleotides align to TRBD2. This CDR3 is 13 amino acids long. The V gene end was trimmed by 5 bases and the J gene end by 3 bases; junction bases not matched to a gene: 6. Germline assignment: CDR1 DFQATT and CDR2 SNEGSKA (reference sequence). The CDR3 DNA reads as TGCAGTGCTCCCAGCGGGGGCCTCTACGAGCAGTACTTC. This encodes CSAPSGGLYEQYF.

This clonotype was observed a single time. The chain has TRBV20-1 and TRBJ2-1, with D perhaps TRBD2 (6 bases). The V and J ends lost 6 bases and 6 bases respectively, with 45 bases between them. Looked up from germline, CDR1 is DFQATT and CDR2 is SNEGSKA (reference sequence). The CDR3 runs 23 residues. CDR3 sequence reads: CSAKLANGSNPFVWLGPCNEQFF. Here the CDR3 DNA reads TGCAGTGCAAAGCTAGCAAACGGGAGTAATCCATTTGTGTGGTTAGGACCTTGCAATGAGCAGTTCTTC.

The V and J genes are TRBV6-1 and TRBJ1-5; D might be TRBD1 (6 bases). The length of the CDR3 is 17 residues. Germline V lookup: CDR1 MNHNS, CDR2 SASEGT. Trimming shortened V by 1 base and J by 2 bases, and 15 bases separated the two germline ends. The CDR3 sequence is CASSEGRGARGNQPQHF. CDR3 DNA: TGTGCCAGCAGTGAAGGCCGGGGGGCGAGGGGCAATCAGCCCCAGCATTTT.

Ten or more counts support this clonotype. This sequence joins TRBV7-2 and TRBJ2-1, with D unresolved. The CDR3 is 12 amino acids. The V gene's germline CDR1 is SGHTA and CDR2 FQGNSA. Trimming pared 0 bases from V and 9 bases from J, leaving 6 bases between. The CDR3 bases are TGTGCCAGCAGCTTAGCTTTCGGTGAGCAGTTCTTC. The encoded protein is CASSLAFGEQFF.

This clonotype was counted only a few times. The chain employs TRBV27 and TRBJ2-7, with 9 bases identical to TRBD1. In germline, CDR1 is MNHEY, CDR2 SMNVEV (reference sequence). Germline trimming cut 4 bases from V and 2 bases from J; bases unmatched to any gene: 6. There are 15 residues in the CDR3. CDR3: CASSYPGTGTYEQYF. CDR3 DNA sequence: TGTGCCAGCAGTTATCCCGGGACAGGGACCTACGAGCAGTACTTC.

In this sample, this clonotype turned up a few times. The chain couples TRBV10-3 to TRBJ2-7; 7 bases fit TRBD2. Germline V lookup: CDR1 ENHRY, CDR2 SYGVKD. This CDR3 has 19 residues. Trimming cost V 0 bases and J 3 bases; bases outside gene matches: 17. The CDR3, as DNA: TGTGCCATCAGTGAGTCTTATAGTATGCGCGGGGGACCGAGCTACGAGCAGTACTTC. Its protein product is CAISESYSMRGGPSYEQYF.

CDR3 loop: CASSQGYAGNIQYF. The CDR3 DNA reads TGCGCCAGCAGCCAAGGTTATGCGGGAAACATTCAGTACTTC. V gene TRBV4-3 combines with J gene TRBJ2-4, with D perhaps matching TRBD2 (5 bases). The CDR3 runs 14 residues. Germline CDR1 is LGHNA and CDR2 is YSLEER. Trimming pared 1 base from V and 6 bases from J, leaving 10 bases between.

The rearrangement joins TRBV19 to TRBJ2-2; TRBD2 matches at 11 bases. CDR3 length equals 16 residues. With 3 bases clipped from V and 4 bases from J, the junction kept 4 bases outside the gene matches. Germline CDR1 LNHDA, CDR2 SQIVND (reference sequence). CDR3 in amino acids: CASSIPSGGLTGELFF. The DNA for the CDR3 is TGTGCCAGTAGTATCCCTAGCGGGGGGCTCACCGGGGAGCTGTTTTTT.

This clonotype was seen a few times. This chain uses TRBV15 with TRBJ1-1, with 7 bases matching TRBD1. There are 14 residues in the CDR3. Trimming removed 8 bases from V and 3 bases from J; junction bases left unmatched: 9. Germline V gene sequence: CDR1 LNHNV, CDR2 YYDKDF (reference sequence). The CDR3 region has the DNA TGTGCCACCGGAGGTCGGGACAGCCACACTGAAGCTTTCTTT. Protein product: CATGGRDSHTEAFF. The full variable domain, with the rest looked up from reference TRBV15 and TRBJ1-1, is DAMVIQNPRYQVTQFGKPVTLSCSQTLNHNVMYWYQQKSSQAPKLLFHYYDKDFNNEADTPDNFQSRRPNTSFCFLDIRSPGLGDTAMYLCATGGRDSHTEAFFGQGTRLTVV.

For this clonotype: A much larger clone differs by one base, so this may be a read error. The gene calls are TRBV20-1 and TRBJ2-1, with D possibly being TRBD1 or TRBD2 (5 bases each). In germline, CDR1 is DFQATT, CDR2 SNEGSKA (reference sequence). The CDR3 length is 13 residues. Trimming stripped 0 bases from V and 10 bases from J, with 13 bases between. The CDR3 DNA reads as TGCAGTGCTAGAGAGGGGGTATCCTACGAGCAGTTCTTC. Protein: CSAREGVSYEQFF.